The rows below give T cell receptor beta chains drawn from one sample of a study of blood T cell repertoires in COVID-19. Produced via immunoSEQ multiplex PCR; TCRdb's table is partial and in-frame only. The sample includes 95,000 to 150,000 clones, roughly 88% of them seen just once. The specimen was peripheral blood. These receptors were obtained from a man between 40 and 49 years old with acute or convalescent COVID-19. Both conserved end residues are part of each CDR3. A D gene is named only where the DNA matches it firmly. Not all rows give a size; the values are once, few, many and, for expanded clones, a class.

clone_size: -; j_call: TRBJ1-6; d_call: TRBD1; v_call: TRBV6-2/TRBV6-3; cdr3_nt: TGTGCCAGCAGTTACCCCACAGGGGTCGGGGGTTCACCCCTCCACTTT; cdr3_aa: CASSYPTGVGGSPLHF
clone_size: -; j_call: TRBJ1-1; d_call: TRBD1; v_call: TRBV5-1; cdr3_nt: TGCGCCAGCAGCCGGACAGGGCAGAACACTGAAGCTTTCTTT; cdr3_aa: CASSRTGQNTEAFF
clone_size: -; j_call: TRBJ1-2; d_call: -; v_call: TRBV13; cdr3_nt: TGTGCCAGCAGCTTGGGGGGACGGCCGGGATCTCATAACTATGGCTACACCTTC; cdr3_aa: CASSLGGRPGSHNYGYTF
clone_size: -; j_call: TRBJ2-1; d_call: -; v_call: TRBV19; cdr3_nt: TGTGCCAGCAGCCAGCGGGCCCTTGGAAATGAGCAGTTCTTC; cdr3_aa: CASSQRALGNEQFF
clone_size: -; j_call: TRBJ1-1; d_call: -; v_call: TRBV5-6; cdr3_nt: TGTGCCAGCAGCTTGGTAGCACCGGAGAACACTGAAGCTTTCTTT; cdr3_aa: CASSLVAPENTEAFF
clone_size: -; j_call: TRBJ2-1; d_call: TRBD2; v_call: TRBV5-6; cdr3_nt: TGTGCCAGCAGCAGTGGACTAGTGTGGCTCAATGAGCAGTTCTTC; cdr3_aa: CASSSGLVWLNEQFF
clone_size: -; j_call: TRBJ1-6; d_call: -; v_call: TRBV3-1/TRBV3-2; cdr3_nt: TGTGCCAGCAGCCAACAGGGGCAAAATTCACCCCTCCACTTT; cdr3_aa: CASSQQGQNSPLHF
clone_size: -; j_call: TRBJ2-3; d_call: TRBD2; v_call: TRBV7-2; cdr3_nt: TGTGCCAGCAGCCGCAGAGCGGGAGGGCCTATGGATACGCAGTATTTT; cdr3_aa: CASSRRAGGPMDTQYF
clone_size: few; j_call: TRBJ2-6; d_call: -; v_call: TRBV24-1; cdr3_nt: TGTGCCACCAGTGCAACAGTTGGGGCCAACGTCCTGACTTTC; cdr3_aa: CATSATVGANVLTF
clone_size: -; j_call: TRBJ1-5; d_call: -; v_call: TRBV6-5; cdr3_nt: TGTGCCAGCAGTTACGGCCCCTCGCAGCCCCAGCATTTT; cdr3_aa: CASSYGPSQPQHF
clone_size: -; j_call: TRBJ1-2; d_call: -; v_call: TRBV30; cdr3_nt: TGTGCCTGGACCAGAACAATCGGACAGCCGACCTATGGCTACACCTTC; cdr3_aa: CAWTRTIGQPTYGYTF
clone_size: -; j_call: TRBJ2-5; d_call: TRBD2; v_call: TRBV12-3/TRBV12-4; cdr3_nt: TGTGCCAGCAGACTAGCGGGAGGAGAGACCCAGTACTTC; cdr3_aa: CASRLAGGETQYF
clone_size: -; j_call: TRBJ2-3; d_call: -; v_call: TRBV29-1; cdr3_nt: TGCAGCGTTGAGTTGTCGGACAGAGCTAGCACAGATACGCAGTATTTT; cdr3_aa: CSVELSDRASTDTQYF
clone_size: -; j_call: TRBJ1-4; d_call: -; v_call: TRBV11-1; cdr3_nt: TGTGCCAGCAGCCCCGGACAGAAAAATGAAAAACTGTTTTTT; cdr3_aa: CASSPGQKNEKLFF
clone_size: -; j_call: TRBJ1-1; d_call: -; v_call: TRBV2; cdr3_nt: TGTGCCAGCAGTGTGCAGGGTGACACTGAAGCTTTCTTT; cdr3_aa: CASSVQGDTEAFF
clone_size: -; j_call: TRBJ1-1; d_call: -; v_call: TRBV6-6; cdr3_nt: TGTGCCAGCAGTTACTCGGGCCGGGGGAACACTGAAGCTTTCTTT; cdr3_aa: CASSYSGRGNTEAFF
clone_size: -; j_call: TRBJ1-2; d_call: -; v_call: TRBV29-1; cdr3_nt: TGCAGCGTTGAAGATCCACGGTTCTATGGCTACACCTTC; cdr3_aa: CSVEDPRFYGYTF
clone_size: -; j_call: TRBJ2-3; d_call: -; v_call: TRBV10-1; cdr3_nt: TGCGCCAGCAGTGAGTTGTGGCGGGGGCCCACAGATACGCAGTATTTT; cdr3_aa: CASSELWRGPTDTQYF
clone_size: -; j_call: TRBJ1-6; d_call: -; v_call: TRBV27; cdr3_nt: TGTGCCAGCACGATGGACAGCTCCTATAATTCACCCCTCCACTTT; cdr3_aa: CASTMDSSYNSPLHF
clone_size: -; j_call: TRBJ2-3; d_call: -; v_call: TRBV3-1/TRBV3-2; cdr3_nt: TGTGCCAGCAGCCCTGCTAGGACAGATACGCAGTATTTT; cdr3_aa: CASSPARTDTQYF
clone_size: -; j_call: TRBJ2-3; d_call: TRBD2; v_call: TRBV19; cdr3_nt: TGTGCCAGTAGTATGACTAGCGGGGGCCGGGATACGCAGTATTTT; cdr3_aa: CASSMTSGGRDTQYF
clone_size: -; j_call: TRBJ2-5; d_call: -; v_call: TRBV11-2; cdr3_nt: TGTGCCAGCACCGCGGGGCTCGGGGAGACCCAGTACTTC; cdr3_aa: CASTAGLGETQYF
clone_size: once; j_call: TRBJ1-5; d_call: -; v_call: TRBV19; cdr3_nt: TGTGCCAGTAGTGACTCAGGCAGGGGAGTAGGAGGCAATCAGCCCCAGCATTTT; cdr3_aa: CASSDSGRGVGGNQPQHF
clone_size: -; j_call: TRBJ1-1; d_call: -; v_call: TRBV18; cdr3_nt: TGTGCCAGCTCACGAGGACAGCCGAACACTGAAGCTTTCTTT; cdr3_aa: CASSRGQPNTEAFF
clone_size: -; j_call: TRBJ1-4; d_call: -; v_call: TRBV6-1; cdr3_nt: TGTGCCAGCAGTGAGTTCGTTGCAACTAATGAAAAACTGTTTTTT; cdr3_aa: CASSEFVATNEKLFF
clone_size: -; j_call: TRBJ1-3; d_call: -; v_call: TRBV5-6; cdr3_nt: TGTGCCAGCAGCTTGGTGTCAGACTCTGGAAACACCATATATTTT; cdr3_aa: CASSLVSDSGNTIYF
clone_size: -; j_call: TRBJ2-3; d_call: TRBD1; v_call: TRBV11-3; cdr3_nt: TGTGCCAGCAGCTTGGGGGGACAGGGGCTGACAGATACGCAGTATTTT; cdr3_aa: CASSLGGQGLTDTQYF
clone_size: -; j_call: TRBJ2-1; d_call: TRBD2; v_call: TRBV30; cdr3_nt: TGTGCCTGGATGGGAGGGAATGAGCAGTTCTTC; cdr3_aa: CAWMGGNEQFF
clone_size: once; j_call: TRBJ1-1; d_call: TRBD1; v_call: TRBV27; cdr3_nt: TGTGCCAGCAGCTCAACACAGGACAGGTTCGAGGAGGCTTTCTTT; cdr3_aa: CASSSTQDRFEEAFF
clone_size: once; j_call: TRBJ1-2; d_call: -; v_call: TRBV6-5; cdr3_nt: TGTGCCACCACAGGGCTCGGCTACACCTTC; cdr3_aa: CATTGLGYTF
clone_size: once; j_call: TRBJ1-1; d_call: -; v_call: TRBV5-4; cdr3_nt: TGTGCCAGCAGCTCCGGGGAGGGGAACACTGAAGCTTTCTTT; cdr3_aa: CASSSGEGNTEAFF
clone_size: -; j_call: TRBJ1-1; d_call: -; v_call: TRBV19; cdr3_nt: TGTGCCAGTAGTATAAAGGGGGTGGTCACTGAAGCTTTCTTT; cdr3_aa: CASSIKGVVTEAFF
clone_size: few; j_call: TRBJ1-1; d_call: -; v_call: TRBV4-3; cdr3_nt: TGCGCCAGCAGCCAAGATTTCGCGGAAAACACTGAAGCTTTCTTT; cdr3_aa: CASSQDFAENTEAFF
clone_size: -; j_call: TRBJ2-5; d_call: -; v_call: TRBV6-5; cdr3_nt: TGTGCCAGCATCCGGTCGGTCGAAGAGACCCAGTACTTC; cdr3_aa: CASIRSVEETQYF
clone_size: -; j_call: TRBJ2-7; d_call: -; v_call: TRBV11-3; cdr3_nt: TGTGCCAGCAGCCAAACTAGCAACTACGAGCAGTACTTC; cdr3_aa: CASSQTSNYEQYF
clone_size: -; j_call: TRBJ1-3; d_call: TRBD1; v_call: TRBV5-5; cdr3_nt: TGTGCCAGCAGCTCCACGGAAAGGGGGCTGGACACCATATATTTT; cdr3_aa: CASSSTERGLDTIYF
clone_size: -; j_call: TRBJ1-5; d_call: TRBD1; v_call: TRBV25-1; cdr3_nt: TGTGCCAGCGAGGGACAGGGCAATCAGCCCCAGCATTTT; cdr3_aa: CASEGQGNQPQHF
clone_size: -; j_call: TRBJ2-2; d_call: -; v_call: TRBV4-3; cdr3_nt: TGCGCCAGCAGCCAAGATGTCGCAGGGGTTGTAGGGGAGCTGTTTTTT; cdr3_aa: CASSQDVAGVVGELFF
clone_size: -; j_call: TRBJ1-1; d_call: -; v_call: TRBV5-5; cdr3_nt: TGTGCCAGCAGCTTGCTTCAGGGCGGGAACACTGAAGCTTTCTTT; cdr3_aa: CASSLLQGGNTEAFF
clone_size: -; j_call: TRBJ1-4; d_call: -; v_call: TRBV5-5; cdr3_nt: TGTGCCAGCAGCTTTACAGCGGACCGTAATGAAAAACTGTTTTTT; cdr3_aa: CASSFTADRNEKLFF
clone_size: -; j_call: TRBJ2-1; d_call: TRBD1; v_call: TRBV5-5; cdr3_nt: TGTGCCAGCAGCTTCCGGACAGGGGATGGCAATGAGCAGTTCTTC; cdr3_aa: CASSFRTGDGNEQFF
clone_size: -; j_call: TRBJ2-3; d_call: -; v_call: TRBV23-1; cdr3_nt: TGCGCCAGCAGTCATACAGGGCGTACTAGCACAGATACGCAGTATTTT; cdr3_aa: CASSHTGRTSTDTQYF
clone_size: once; j_call: TRBJ1-4; d_call: -; v_call: TRBV12-3/TRBV12-4; cdr3_nt: TGTGCCAGCAGTTTAGGGAGGGAAGAAAAACTGTTTTTT; cdr3_aa: CASSLGREEKLFF
clone_size: -; j_call: TRBJ2-7; d_call: TRBD1; v_call: TRBV5-1; cdr3_nt: TGCGCCAGCAGCCTTACAGGGGGCTCCGACGAGCAGTACTTC; cdr3_aa: CASSLTGGSDEQYF
clone_size: -; j_call: TRBJ1-1; d_call: -; v_call: TRBV6-5; cdr3_nt: TGTGCCAGCAGTTACCATCAGGTGAACACTGAAGCTTTCTTT; cdr3_aa: CASSYHQVNTEAFF
clone_size: -; j_call: TRBJ2-3; d_call: TRBD2; v_call: TRBV20-1; cdr3_nt: TGCAGTGCTAGTCGGACTAGCGGGAGGGCCGTCACAGATACGCAGTATTTT; cdr3_aa: CSASRTSGRAVTDTQYF
clone_size: -; j_call: TRBJ2-2; d_call: TRBD1; v_call: TRBV19; cdr3_nt: TGTGCCAGTAGTAAGGGACAGTTGAACGCCGGGGAGCTGTTTTTT; cdr3_aa: CASSKGQLNAGELFF
clone_size: -; j_call: TRBJ1-3; d_call: TRBD1; v_call: TRBV30; cdr3_nt: TGTGCCTGGGAGGACAGGTGGGGAAACACCATATATTTT; cdr3_aa: CAWEDRWGNTIYF
clone_size: -; j_call: TRBJ2-7; d_call: -; v_call: TRBV6-6; cdr3_nt: TGTGCCAGCAGTTCCACTCACCGGGACTTCGAGCAGTACTTC; cdr3_aa: CASSSTHRDFEQYF
clone_size: -; j_call: TRBJ1-4; d_call: -; v_call: TRBV4-3; cdr3_nt: TGCGCCAGCAGCCAAGGGTGGGCAGGGGTAACTAATGAAAAACTGTTTTTT; cdr3_aa: CASSQGWAGVTNEKLFF
clone_size: few; j_call: TRBJ1-4; d_call: -; v_call: TRBV29-1; cdr3_nt: TGCAGCGTTGGAACAGGTTTCATTGATGAAAAACTGTTTTTT; cdr3_aa: CSVGTGFIDEKLFF
clone_size: -; j_call: TRBJ1-5; d_call: -; v_call: TRBV19; cdr3_nt: TGTGCCAGTAGTCCATACAGTTCCAATCAGCCCCAGCATTTT; cdr3_aa: CASSPYSSNQPQHF
clone_size: few; j_call: TRBJ1-6; d_call: -; v_call: TRBV6-6; cdr3_nt: TGTGCCAGCAGCCTCCAGGCGAATTCACCCCTCCACTTT; cdr3_aa: CASSLQANSPLHF
clone_size: -; j_call: TRBJ2-7; d_call: TRBD2; v_call: TRBV7-9; cdr3_nt: TGTGCCAGCAGTTCCACCGGGACTAGCGTTTACGAGCAGTACTTC; cdr3_aa: CASSSTGTSVYEQYF
clone_size: -; j_call: TRBJ1-4; d_call: -; v_call: TRBV5-4; cdr3_nt: TGTGCCAGCAGCTTAAAGGGGGGGAACAATGAAAAACTGTTTTTT; cdr3_aa: CASSLKGGNNEKLFF
clone_size: -; j_call: TRBJ1-5; d_call: -; v_call: TRBV7-8; cdr3_nt: TGTGCCAGCAGCTCCCTCAGGGTGATGAGGCAGCCCCAGCATTTT; cdr3_aa: CASSSLRVMRQPQHF
clone_size: -; j_call: TRBJ1-5; d_call: TRBD1; v_call: TRBV7-6; cdr3_nt: TGTGCCAGCAGCCTGGGACAGCACAATCAGCCCCAGCATTTT; cdr3_aa: CASSLGQHNQPQHF
clone_size: -; j_call: TRBJ1-2; d_call: -; v_call: TRBV6-6; cdr3_nt: TGTGCCAGCAGTTACTCGAATAGTACGGGCTATGGCTACACCTTC; cdr3_aa: CASSYSNSTGYGYTF